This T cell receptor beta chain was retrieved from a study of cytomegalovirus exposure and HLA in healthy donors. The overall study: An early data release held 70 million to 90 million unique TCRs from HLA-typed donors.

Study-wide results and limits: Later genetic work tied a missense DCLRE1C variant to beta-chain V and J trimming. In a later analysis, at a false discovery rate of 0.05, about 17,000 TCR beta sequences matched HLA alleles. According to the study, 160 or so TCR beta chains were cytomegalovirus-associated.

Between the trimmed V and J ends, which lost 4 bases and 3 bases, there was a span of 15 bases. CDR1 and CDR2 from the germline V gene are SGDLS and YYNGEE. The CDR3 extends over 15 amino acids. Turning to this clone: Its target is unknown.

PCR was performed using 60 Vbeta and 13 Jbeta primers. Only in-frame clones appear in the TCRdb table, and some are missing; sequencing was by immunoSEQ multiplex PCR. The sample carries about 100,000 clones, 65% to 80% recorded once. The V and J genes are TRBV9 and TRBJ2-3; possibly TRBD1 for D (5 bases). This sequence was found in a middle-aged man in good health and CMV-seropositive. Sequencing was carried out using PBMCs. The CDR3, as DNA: TGTGCCAGCAGCATCAGGGAATTTGGAACAGATACGCAGTATTTT. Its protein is CASSIREFGTDTQYF.